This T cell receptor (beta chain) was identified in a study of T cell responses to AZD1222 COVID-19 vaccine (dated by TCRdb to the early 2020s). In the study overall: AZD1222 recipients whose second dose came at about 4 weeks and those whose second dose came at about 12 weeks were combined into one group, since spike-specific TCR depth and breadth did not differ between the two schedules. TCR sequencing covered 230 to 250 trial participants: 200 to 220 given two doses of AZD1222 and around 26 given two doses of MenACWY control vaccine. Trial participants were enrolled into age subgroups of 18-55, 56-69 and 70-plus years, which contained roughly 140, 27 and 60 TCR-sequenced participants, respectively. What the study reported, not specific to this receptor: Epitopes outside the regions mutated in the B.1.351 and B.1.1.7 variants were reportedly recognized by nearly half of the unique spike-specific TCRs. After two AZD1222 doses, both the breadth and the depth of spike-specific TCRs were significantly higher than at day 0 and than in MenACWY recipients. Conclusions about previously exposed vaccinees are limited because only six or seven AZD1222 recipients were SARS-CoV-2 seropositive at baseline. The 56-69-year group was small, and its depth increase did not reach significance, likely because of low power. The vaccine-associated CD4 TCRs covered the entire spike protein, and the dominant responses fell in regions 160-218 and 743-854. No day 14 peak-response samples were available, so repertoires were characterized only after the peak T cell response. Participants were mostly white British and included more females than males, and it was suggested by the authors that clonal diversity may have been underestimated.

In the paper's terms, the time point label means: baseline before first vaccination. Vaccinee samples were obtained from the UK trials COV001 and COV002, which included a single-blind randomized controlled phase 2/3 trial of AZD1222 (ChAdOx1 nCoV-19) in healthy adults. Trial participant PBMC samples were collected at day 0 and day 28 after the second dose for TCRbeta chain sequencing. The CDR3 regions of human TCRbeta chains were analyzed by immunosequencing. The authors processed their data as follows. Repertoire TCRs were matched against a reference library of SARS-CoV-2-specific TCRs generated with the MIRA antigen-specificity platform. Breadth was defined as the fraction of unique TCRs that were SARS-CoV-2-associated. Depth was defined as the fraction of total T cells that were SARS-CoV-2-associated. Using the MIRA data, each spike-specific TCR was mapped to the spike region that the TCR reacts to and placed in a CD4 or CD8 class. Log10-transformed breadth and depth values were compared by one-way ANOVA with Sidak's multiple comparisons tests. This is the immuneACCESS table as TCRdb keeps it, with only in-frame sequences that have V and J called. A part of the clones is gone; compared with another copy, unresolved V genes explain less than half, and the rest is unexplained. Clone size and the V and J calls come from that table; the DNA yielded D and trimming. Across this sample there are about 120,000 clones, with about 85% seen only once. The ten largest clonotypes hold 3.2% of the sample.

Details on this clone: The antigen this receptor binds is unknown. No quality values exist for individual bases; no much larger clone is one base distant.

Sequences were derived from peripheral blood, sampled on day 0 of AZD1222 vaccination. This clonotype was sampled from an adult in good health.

The sequenced DNA is TGCGCCAGCAGCCAAGACTACAGGGAAGACTATGGCTACACCTTC. Protein translation: CASSQDYREDYGYTF. This sequence uses TRBV4-3 and TRBJ1-2; TRBD1 is a possible D gene, resting on 6 matching bases. From the cysteine through the phenylalanine, the CDR3 covers 15 amino acids. Only CDR3 DNA is held: 45 bases, read in frame from base 1. According to the germline V gene, CDR1 reads LGHNA and CDR2 reads YSLEER. The V and J ends are trimmed by 0 bases and 3 bases, leaving 11 bases between them.